Given below is one T cell receptor (beta chain) in context. This sample is part of a study of shared clonotypes between healthy human individuals. Method: immunoSEQ multiplex PCR; TCRdb's copy keeps in-frame clones and lacks some. The data show 330,000 or so clones, 74% seen once. The source material was memory CD4+ T cells sorted from blood. Subset indicated: CD45RA-negative fraction. The receptor was isolated from a man aged 25-40 years in good health.

The DNA of the CDR3 is TGTGCCAGCAGCTCCGCCAATTATGCGAATGAGCAGTTCTTC. Protein sequence: CASSSANYANEQFF. V is TRBV7-9 and J is TRBJ2-1; D is undetermined. Germline V gene data show CDR1 as SEHNR and CDR2 as FQNEAQ (reference sequence). The CDR3 contains 14 residues. Deletions cut 4 bases from V and 7 bases from J, with 14 bases between.